One sample yielded the 10 T cell receptor beta chains listed below, sequenced in a study of cytomegalovirus exposure and HLA in healthy donors. In the PCR, 60 Vbeta and 13 Jbeta primers were used. TCRdb's copy holds only in-frame clones and misses some; the assay was immunoSEQ multiplex PCR. The table has about 240,000 clones, roughly 82% seen once. The specimen was PBMCs. These receptors originate from a woman in her thirties or forties in good health and CMV-seropositive.

The V call is TRBV19, the J call TRBJ2-7; no clear D gene. Per germline, CDR1 LNHDA and CDR2 SQIVND (reference sequence). The length of the CDR3 is 18 residues. Trimming removed 5 bases at V and 0 bases at J, with 23 bases between. CDR3 coding DNA: TGTGCCAGTAGTCCTTCTCTTTACCCAAACTATAACTCCTACGAGCAGTACTTC. It yields the protein CASSPSLYPNYNSYEQYF.

V and J are TRBV5-1 and TRBJ1-2; tentatively, D is TRBD1 (6 bases). Trimming left V 0 bases short and J 10 bases short, with 22 bases between. CDR1 SGHRS and CDR2 YFSETQ come from the germline V gene. The CDR3 contains 16 residues. Here the CDR3 reads CASSLGGGTHASDYTF. CDR3 bases: TGCGCCAGCAGCTTGGGGGGAGGGACACACGCCAGTGACTACACCTTC.

V is TRBV19 and J is TRBJ1-2; D gene unclear. The CDR3 spans 13 residues. CDR1 and CDR2 (germline): LNHDA, SQIVND (reference sequence). V shed 1 base and J shed 8 bases, with 11 bases lying between them. CDR3 protein: CASSIGSGWGYTF. Here the CDR3 DNA reads TGTGCCAGTAGTATAGGCAGCGGCTGGGGCTACACCTTC. Combining the CDR3 with reference TRBV19 and TRBJ1-2 gives the whole variable domain DGGITQSPKYLFRKEGQNVTLSCEQNLNHDAMYWYRQDPGQGLRLIYYSQIVNDFQKGDIAEGYSVSREKKESFPLTVTSAQKNPTAFYLCASSIGSGWGYTFGSGTRLTVV.

In regard to this clone: One end of the junction is discordant with germline, which a read error may explain. The chain links TRBV19 to TRBJ1-1; the D gene is possibly TRBD1 (5 bases). Germline loops: CDR1 LNHDA, CDR2 SQIVND (reference sequence). This CDR3 spans 14 amino acids. The CDR3 DNA sequence: TGTGCCACCGCCGGGACTCTTAAGAACACTGAGGCTTTCTTT. Translating it yields CATAGTLKNTEAFF.

The V and J genes are TRBV5-1 and TRBJ1-4; TRBD1 aligns across 7 bases. CDR3 length: 15 amino acids. V shed 2 bases, J shed 2 bases, and the junction held 3 bases outside the gene matches. Germline CDR1 is SGHRS and CDR2 is YFSETQ. CDR3 nucleotides: TGCGCCAGCAGCTTTGCGGGACAGACTAATGAAAAACTGTTTTTT. Translating it yields CASSFAGQTNEKLFF.

The V and J genes are TRBV6-4 and TRBJ1-1; D may be TRBD1 (5 bases). The germline V and J ends were trimmed by 3 bases and 4 bases, with 9 bases remaining between them. The CDR3 is 13 residues long. Germline V gene lookup returns CDR1 MRHNA and CDR2 SNTAGT. The CDR3 loop reads CASSERGSTEAFF. CDR3 DNA sequence: TGTGCCAGCAGTGAACGGGGGAGCACTGAAGCTTTCTTT.

The chain recombines TRBV19 with TRBJ2-6; D might be TRBD2 (6 bases). Trimming pared 3 bases from V and 2 bases from J, leaving 8 bases between. The germline CDR1 and CDR2 sequences are LNHDA and SQIVND (reference sequence). CDR3 length: 15 amino acids. CDR3 sequence reads: CASSIGEAGANVLTF. DNA for the CDR3: TGTGCCAGTAGTATTGGGGAGGCTGGGGCCAACGTCCTGACTTTC.

This clone was detected only a few times. J is TRBJ2-5 and V is TRBV5-1; D is possibly TRBD1 (6 bases). Trimming pared 5 bases from V and 3 bases from J, leaving 17 bases between. CDR1 and CDR2 from the germline V gene are SGHRS and YFSETQ. The CDR3 totals 15 residues. The CDR3 region is CASSRRASGEETQYF. The DNA for the CDR3 is TGCGCCAGCAGTCGCCGTGCTTCAGGGGAAGAGACCCAGTACTTC.

This clone was counted between two and nine times. The chain links TRBV27 to TRBJ2-7; no firm D call. The germline V gene encodes CDR1 MNHEY and CDR2 SMNVEV (reference sequence). The CDR3 spans 17 residues. Trimming stripped 6 bases from V and 3 bases from J, with 24 bases between. The CDR3 loop is CASSSWAGSANSYEQYF. CDR3 DNA sequence: TGTGCCAGCAGCTCGTGGGCTGGATCAGCAAACAGCTACGAGCAGTACTTC.

Of note for this clone: Its ends do not fully match the called genes, so a read error is possible. The chain links TRBV20-1 to TRBJ1-1, with D perhaps matching TRBD1 (5 bases). Germline-derived CDR1 and CDR2 are DFQATT and SNEGSKA (reference sequence). This CDR3 has 8 amino acids. Here the CDR3 reads CSASGGVF. The CDR3 bases are TGCAGTGCTAGTGGAGGGGTCTTT.